This T cell receptor beta chain was profiled in a study of regulatory T cells in long-lasting Graves disease. Noted time point: persistent/refractory GD, antithyroid drugs over 5 years with positive TRAb. Isolated PBMC RNA provided the starting material for the TCR library. There are 18 residues in the CDR3. Looked up from germline, CDR1 is SGHDT and CDR2 is YYEEEE. The junction had 13 bases not matched to a gene; V was cut back by 2 bases and J by 4 bases. Investigators prepared the TCR beta libraries by applying iRepertoire HTBI primers and Arm-PCR of CDR3 regions. TCRdb ran MiXCR on the multiplex PCR reads and lists one entry per CDR3 protein. Of about 430,000 distinct CDR3 sequences listed, about 21% are singletons.

The chain is built from TRBV5-6 and TRBJ1-5, with 9 positions matching TRBD1. The material was peripheral blood mononuclear cells (PBMCs), obtained when the disease was refractory, from a patient treated with antithyroid drugs. The origin of this receptor is a female donor with Graves disease. CDR3 in DNA: TGTGCCAGCAGCTTCCACGAGGGACAGGGAGGGGGTAATCAGCCCCAGCATTTT. Translated: CASSFHEGQGGGNQPQHF.